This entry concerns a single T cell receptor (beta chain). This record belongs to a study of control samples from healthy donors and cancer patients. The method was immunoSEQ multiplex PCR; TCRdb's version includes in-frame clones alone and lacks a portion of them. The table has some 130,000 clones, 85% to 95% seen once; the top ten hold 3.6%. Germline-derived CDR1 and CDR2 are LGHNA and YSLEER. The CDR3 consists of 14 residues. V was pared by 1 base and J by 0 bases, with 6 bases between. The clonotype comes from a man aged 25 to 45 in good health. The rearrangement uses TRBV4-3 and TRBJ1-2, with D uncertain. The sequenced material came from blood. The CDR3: CASSQVPSNYGYTF. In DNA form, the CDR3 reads TGCGCCAGCAGCCAAGTTCCTTCTAACTATGGCTACACCTTC.